Presented here are 21 T cell receptor beta chains from one specimen sequenced in a study of blood T cell repertoires in COVID-19. Profiled with immunoSEQ multiplex PCR; TCRdb holds only in-frame clones, not every one. The repertoire holds about 85,000 clones, approximately 90% seen once, with less than 2.5% in the top ten. The sequenced material came from peripheral blood. The receptor set was obtained from a human donor with active COVID-19. The donor label of this sample is uncertain.

The chain links TRBV11-2 to TRBJ2-1, with TRBD2 identical over 9 bases. The CDR3 length is 15 residues. Germline CDR1 and CDR2: SGHAT and FQNNGV. V shed 10 bases, J shed 2 bases, and the junction held 9 bases outside the gene matches. The CDR3 sequence: CATLGAGGPYNEQFF. Written as DNA, the CDR3 is TGTGCCACCCTAGGGGCGGGGGGGCCCTACAATGAGCAGTTCTTC.

The chain joins TRBV5-1 to TRBJ2-3; D might be TRBD1 (5 bases). Germline V gene lookup returns CDR1 SGHRS and CDR2 YFSETQ. The germline V and J ends were trimmed by 2 bases and 4 bases, with 8 bases remaining between them. The CDR3 totals 13 residues. This chain's CDR3 is CASSFLGADTQYF. CDR3 sequence (DNA): TGCGCCAGCAGCTTCTTAGGGGCAGATACGCAGTATTTT.

This clone was counted a single time. V is TRBV10-3 and J is TRBJ2-1, with 9 bases lining up with TRBD2. The germline CDR1 and CDR2 sequences are ENHRY and SYGVKD. The V gene end was trimmed by 4 bases and the J gene end by 5 bases; junction bases not matched to a gene: 15. The CDR3 covers 18 residues. CDR3 nucleotide sequence: TGTGCCATCAGTGGGTCACCCCAAACGGCTAGCGGGGACAATGAGCAGTTCTTC. It yields the protein CAISGSPQTASGDNEQFF.

The chain couples TRBV10-3 to TRBJ2-7; the D gene is possibly TRBD2 (6 bases). The CDR3 is 15 amino acids. Trimming left V 4 bases short and J 2 bases short, with 15 bases between. Germline V gene data show CDR1 as ENHRY and CDR2 as SYGVKD. As DNA, the CDR3 is TGTGCCATCAGTGGGGGGGAGCAGGAGACCTACGAGCAGTACTTC. It yields the protein CAISGGEQETYEQYF.

The J gene is TRBJ1-3, the V gene TRBV5-8; no clear D. V lost 2 bases and J lost 4, with 4 bases in between. The CDR3 runs 12 residues. CDR1 and CDR2 (germline): SGHTS, YDEGEE. The DNA for the CDR3 is TGTGCCAGCAGCTTCATGGGAAACACCATATATTTT. As protein: CASSFMGNTIYF.

The CDR3 DNA is TGCGCCAGCAGACACCGGACTAGCGGGGGGAAACACGCGAACACCGGGGAGCTGTTTTTT. Its translation is CASRHRTSGGKHANTGELFF. The chain links TRBV5-1 to TRBJ2-2; 14 bases fit TRBD2. There are 20 residues in the CDR3. The germline V gene has CDR1 SGHRS and CDR2 YFSETQ. The J segment lost 0 bases and the V segment lost 5 bases, leaving 12 bases of the junction unmatched.

The gene calls are TRBV6-5 and TRBJ2-2; 8 positions agree with TRBD2. CDR3 size: 16 residues. V was pared by 2 bases and J by 5 bases, with 7 bases of the junction left unmatched. Germline loops: CDR1 MNHEY, CDR2 SVGAGI. CDR3 in amino acids: CASSYPSGGATGELFF. The CDR3 region has the DNA TGTGCCAGCAGTTACCCCAGCGGGGGAGCAACCGGGGAGCTGTTTTTT.

The chain is built from TRBV19 and TRBJ1-6; D is perhaps TRBD1 (5 bases). The CDR3 loop spans 14 amino acids. V was trimmed by 1 base and J by 9 bases, leaving 10 bases between them. CDR1 and CDR2 (germline): LNHDA, SQIVND (reference sequence). The CDR3 loop is CASSIARAGSPLHF. The CDR3 DNA reads TGTGCCAGTAGTATAGCCAGGGCCGGTTCACCCCTCCACTTT.

The chain employs TRBV18 and TRBJ1-3; D remains ambiguous. This CDR3 is built from 15 residues. From germline, CDR1 is KGHSH and CDR2 LQKENI. V dropped 4 bases and J dropped 0 bases, with 10 bases sitting between them. The CDR3 sequence: CASSHGRDSGNTIYF. The CDR3 DNA is TGTGCCAGCTCACATGGCCGGGACTCTGGAAACACCATATATTTT.

This clone was seen a single time. The chain combines TRBV19 with TRBJ2-7; 7 bases line up with TRBD1. This CDR3 has 15 residues. Germline V gene sequence: CDR1 LNHDA, CDR2 SQIVND (reference sequence). V trimming: 1 base; J trimming: 3 bases; junction bases outside the gene matches: 6. The CDR3: CASSIAQGESYEQYF. CDR3 nucleotide sequence: TGTGCCAGTAGTATAGCGCAGGGGGAAAGCTACGAGCAGTACTTC.

The V gene is TRBV3-1 (or the pseudogene TRBV3-2), the J gene TRBJ2-5; TRBD2 agrees at 9 bases. This CDR3 contains 15 residues. The germline gives CDR1 LGHDT, CDR2 YNNKEL (reference sequence). The J segment lost 5 bases and the V segment lost 2 bases, leaving 6 bases of the junction unmatched. The CDR3 reads CASSQSAGGMETQYF. CDR3 DNA: TGTGCCAGCAGCCAATCAGCGGGGGGAATGGAGACCCAGTACTTC.

This rearrangement joins TRBV7-2 to TRBJ1-2, with 8 bases identical to TRBD1. Germline values: CDR1 SGHTA, CDR2 FQGNSA. Trimming cost V 0 bases and J 1 base; bases outside gene matches: 10. The CDR3 runs 18 residues. CDR3 loop: CASSLALGQGGINYGYTF. In DNA form, the CDR3 reads TGTGCCAGCAGCTTAGCGCTCGGACAGGGAGGAATTAACTATGGCTACACCTTC.

V is TRBV9 and J is TRBJ2-3; 8 bases line up with TRBD1. Germline V CDR1 and CDR2: SGDLS, YYNGEE. The CDR3 is 16 residues long. Trimming removed 0 bases from V and 3 bases from J; junction bases left unmatched: 6. The CDR3 DNA reads as TGTGCCAGCAGCGTAGTGGCGACAGGGGCTACAGATACGCAGTATTTT. Protein: CASSVVATGATDTQYF.

This clone was detected only once. The V gene is TRBV5-1, the J gene TRBJ2-5; 9 positions agree with TRBD1. This CDR3 has 14 amino acids. The trim removed 8 bases at V and 2 bases at J, leaving 7 bases unmatched. Germline CDR1 is SGHRS and CDR2 is YFSETQ. The CDR3 is CASHRGRGQETQYF. DNA for the CDR3: TGCGCCAGTCACAGGGGGCGGGGGCAAGAGACCCAGTACTTC.

The J gene is TRBJ1-2, the V gene TRBV6-5; 8 positions agree with TRBD1. CDR1 is MNHEY, CDR2 SVGAGI, per germline. The CDR3 is 13 residues long. J gave up 2 bases and V 8 bases, and 4 bases lay outside the gene matches. The CDR3 here is CASYRTGNYGYTF. DNA of the CDR3: TGTGCCAGCTATAGGACAGGGAACTATGGCTACACCTTC.

This chain connects TRBV19 to TRBJ1-5; D uncertain. Germline V CDR1 and CDR2: LNHDA, SQIVND (reference sequence). The CDR3 length is 13 residues. V was clipped by 5 bases and J by 4 bases, with 9 bases between them. The CDR3 DNA reads as TGTGCCAGTAGTTTGGCCCCTAATCAGCCCCAGCATTTT. It is translated as CASSLAPNQPQHF.

V and J are TRBV6-4 and TRBJ1-5; D not resolved. The germline gives CDR1 MRHNA, CDR2 SNTAGT. Trimming removed 4 bases at V and 0 bases at J, with 16 bases between. The CDR3 runs 17 residues. As DNA, the CDR3 is TGTGCCAGCAGTGGGCGGCCACCAAAGGATAGCAATCAGCCCCAGCATTTT. It encodes CASSGRPPKDSNQPQHF.

The rearrangement joins TRBV5-4 to TRBJ1-3; D is undetermined. CDR1 and CDR2 from the germline V gene are SGHNT and YYREEE (reference sequence). V was shortened by 5 bases and J by 3 bases, with 18 bases between the two germline ends. The CDR3 runs to 16 residues. CDR3 loop: CASRLNSGEHGNTIYF. For the CDR3, the DNA is TGTGCCAGCAGACTCAATTCTGGGGAGCATGGAAACACCATATATTTT.

The rearrangement uses TRBV25-1 and TRBJ2-5; a weak D match, TRBD2 (6 bases). The V end was cut by 3 bases, the J end by 1 base, with 12 bases between. The CDR3 loop spans 15 amino acids. Germline loops: CDR1 MGHDK, CDR2 SYGVNS. DNA of the CDR3: TGTGCCAGCAGTGAGACTAGACAGTTCCAAGAGACCCAGTACTTC. This gives the protein CASSETRQFQETQYF.

The gene calls are TRBV7-8 and TRBJ2-1, with 13 bases lining up with TRBD2. With 5 bases clipped from V and 5 bases from J, the junction kept 9 bases outside the gene matches. There are 17 residues in the CDR3. The germline CDR1 and CDR2 sequences are SGHVS and FQNEAQ. The CDR3 loop is CASSVGGLAGFDNEQFF. CDR3 coding DNA: TGTGCCAGCAGCGTAGGGGGACTAGCGGGGTTCGACAATGAGCAGTTCTTC.

The chain employs TRBV9 and TRBJ2-7; 7 positions agree with TRBD2. From germline, CDR1 is SGDLS and CDR2 YYNGEE. Trimming took 0 bases from V and 2 from J; bases not matched to a gene: 8. This CDR3 has 16 residues. The CDR3 DNA follows: TGTGCCAGCAGCGTAGGAGGGGTTGCGGGGGCCTACGAGCAGTACTTC. It yields the protein CASSVGGVAGAYEQYF.